These T cell receptor beta chains were read from a single sample in a study of blood T cell repertoires in COVID-19. Profiling relied on immunoSEQ multiplex PCR, and the TCRdb table lists in-frame clones only, not all of them. The table includes some 130,000 clones, 90% detected once. Sequenced: peripheral blood. The receptors derive from a man aged 55-75 years with COVID-19, enrolled during active disease. CDR3s include the opening cysteine and the closing phenylalanine or tryptophan. A D gene is named only where the DNA matches it firmly. Rows may omit the clone size; those that give it use once, few, many or a size class.

J	V	size	D	DNA	CDR3
TRBJ1-1	TRBV29-1	NA	NA	TGCAGCGTTGAAGATGGGGAGGGCGGCACTGAAGCTTTCTTT	CSVEDGEGGTEAFF
TRBJ2-7	TRBV7-9	NA	TRBD1	TGTGCCAGCAGCTCTCCGGGACAGGGGGCTTCCTACGAGCAGTACTTC	CASSSPGQGASYEQYF
TRBJ1-5	TRBV28	NA	TRBD1	TGTGCCAGCAACAGGGGGATCATATATCAGCCCCAGCATTTT	CASNRGIIYQPQHF
TRBJ2-7	TRBV6-5	NA	TRBD2	TGTGCCAGCAGTTCCTGGGGGGGGACGGTGGACGAGCAGTACTTC	CASSSWGGTVDEQYF
TRBJ2-7	TRBV24-1	NA	TRBD1	TGTGCCACCAGTGCGCCGGGACAGGGGATATTCGAGCAGTACTTC	CATSAPGQGIFEQYF
TRBJ2-1	TRBV24-1	NA	NA	TGTGCCACCAGTGATTTGCGGGGGGCTAATATTAATGAGCAGTTCTTC	CATSDLRGANINEQFF
TRBJ2-5	TRBV20-1	NA	NA	TGCAGTGCAGGGGCTGAAGAGACCCAGTACTTC	CSAGAEETQYF
TRBJ2-3	TRBV4-3	NA	TRBD2	TGCGCCAGCAGCCAAAATTATGGGGGGCTAGCGGGAGCCTCAGATACGCAGTATTTT	CASSQNYGGLAGASDTQYF
TRBJ2-5	TRBV5-5	NA	NA	TGTGCCAGCAGCTTGCAGGGCCGGGAGACCCAGTACTTC	CASSLQGRETQYF
TRBJ1-1	TRBV5-5	NA	TRBD1	TGTGCCAGCAGCCTTGGACAGGTCAACACTGAAGCTTTCTTT	CASSLGQVNTEAFF
TRBJ2-1	TRBV28	NA	TRBD1	TGTGCCAGCAGTCTTTCGGGACAGCCTATGAGGAGCTCCTACAATGAGCAGTTCTTC	CASSLSGQPMRSSYNEQFF
TRBJ2-1	TRBV18	NA	TRBD1	TGTGCCAGCTCAGCGGGGACAGGGAGCGGCGATGAGCAGTTCTTC	CASSAGTGSGDEQFF
TRBJ2-7	TRBV2	NA	TRBD2	TGTGCCAGCAACCGGGGGGGGGCCTCCTACGAGCAGTACTTC	CASNRGGASYEQYF
TRBJ1-3	TRBV10-2	NA	NA	TGCGCCAGCAGCCACCTTATGAGCTCTGGAAACACCATATATTTT	CASSHLMSSGNTIYF
TRBJ1-2	TRBV18	NA	TRBD1	TGTGCCAGCTCACCCAGGACAGGGAACTATGGCTACACCTTC	CASSPRTGNYGYTF
TRBJ2-1	TRBV28	NA	TRBD1	TGTGCCAGCAGTTTAGGGCAGGGGGCCGGGGAGCAGTTCTTC	CASSLGQGAGEQFF
TRBJ1-6	TRBV6-5	NA	NA	TGTGCCAGCAGTCAACGAGACTTCGGATCACCCCTCCACTTT	CASSQRDFGSPLHF
TRBJ2-7	TRBV30	NA	TRBD1	TGTGCCTGGAGTGTAATTGGGACAGGGGTACTCGAGCAGTACTTC	CAWSVIGTGVLEQYF
TRBJ2-7	TRBV5-1	NA	NA	TGCGCCAGCAGCTTGGCGCCTATCTACGAGCAGTACTTC	CASSLAPIYEQYF
TRBJ1-2	TRBV2	NA	NA	TGTGCCAGCAGTGAACGCCAGGTTTTTTATGGCTACACCTTC	CASSERQVFYGYTF
TRBJ1-3	TRBV6-2/TRBV6-3	NA	NA	TGTGCCAGCAGCCTCCGTTTTAACACCATATATTTT	CASSLRFNTIYF
TRBJ2-1	TRBV4-1	once	TRBD2	TGCGCCAGCAGCCAAGACGACGGGAGGGCCAATGAGCAGTTCTTC	CASSQDDGRANEQFF
TRBJ2-3	TRBV5-4	NA	NA	TGTGCCAGCACAGACAGAGGTAGGCCAATTGGCACAGATACGCAGTATTTT	CASTDRGRPIGTDTQYF
TRBJ1-5	TRBV19	NA	TRBD1	TGTGCCAGTAGTCCTGGACAGGGGCCTAATCAGCCCCAGCATTTT	CASSPGQGPNQPQHF
TRBJ2-3	TRBV19	NA	TRBD2	TGTGCCAGTAGTCCGGGACTAGCGGGGCCAACAGATACGCAGTATTTT	CASSPGLAGPTDTQYF
TRBJ1-2	TRBV7-9	NA	TRBD1	TGTGCCAGCAGCCCGCAGGGGGATGGCTACACCTTC	CASSPQGDGYTF
TRBJ1-2	TRBV13	NA	NA	TGTGCCAGCAGCCGCACAGGGATCTATGGCTACACCTTC	CASSRTGIYGYTF
TRBJ1-1	TRBV19	NA	NA	TGTGCCAGTAGTCCAGAGGACTTTTACAACACTGAAGCTTTCTTT	CASSPEDFYNTEAFF
TRBJ1-3	TRBV5-1	NA	NA	TGCGCCAGCAGCCCAGTTCTCGGGTCTGGAAACACCATATATTTT	CASSPVLGSGNTIYF
TRBJ2-5	TRBV7-9	NA	NA	TGTGCCAGCAGCTCCCCGGGAAGTGAGACCCAGTACTTC	CASSSPGSETQYF
TRBJ2-1	TRBV15	once	TRBD2	TGTGCCACCGAAAGACTAGCGGAAACCTACAATGAGCAGTTCTTC	CATERLAETYNEQFF
TRBJ1-2	TRBV19	NA	TRBD1	TGTGCCAGTAGTATAGTCCCAGGGGGCGATTCGGGTGGCTACACCTTC	CASSIVPGGDSGGYTF
TRBJ1-3	TRBV12-3/TRBV12-4	once	TRBD1	TGTGCCAGCAGTCGGGACAGCGGAAACACCATATATTTT	CASSRDSGNTIYF
TRBJ1-1	TRBV5-1	once	NA	TGCGCCAGCAGCTTGCTCAGTATGAACACTGAAGCTTTCTTT	CASSLLSMNTEAFF
TRBJ2-7	TRBV10-3	NA	TRBD1	TGTGCCATCAGTTACGGGACAGAGCCCTACGAGCAGTACTTC	CAISYGTEPYEQYF
TRBJ2-7	TRBV19	NA	TRBD1	TGTGCCAGTAGTATCGGACAGGGGGTCGAGCAGTACTTC	CASSIGQGVEQYF
TRBJ1-4	TRBV7-2	NA	TRBD1	TGTGCCAGCAGCAAAGACAGGGTTGCAAAACTGTTTTTT	CASSKDRVAKLFF